The 12 T cell receptor beta chains presented below share a single source sample, sequenced in a study of blood T cell repertoires in COVID-19. Some clones are missing from TCRdb's copy, which holds only in-frame ones; the method was immunoSEQ multiplex PCR. The data hold about 380,000 clones, with 85% to 90% observed a single time. Sequenced input: PBMCs or T cells enriched from blood (not recorded which). All receptors derive from a woman under 30 who had recovered from COVID-19.

V usage is TRBV7-8 and J usage is TRBJ2-7; 10 bases match TRBD1. V lost 5 bases, J lost 4 bases, and 8 bases stayed unmatched. Germline loops: CDR1 SGHVS, CDR2 FQNEAQ. This CDR3 is 15 amino acids long. CDR3 nucleotides: TGTGCCAGCAGCCCCGCCCGGGACAGGGGTTACGAGCAGTACTTC. As protein: CASSPARDRGYEQYF.

This chain joins TRBV4-2 and TRBJ1-2, with 8 bases lining up with TRBD1. V trimming: 0 bases; J trimming: 4 bases; junction bases outside the gene matches: 4. This CDR3 is 15 amino acids long. Looked up from germline, CDR1 is LGHNA and CDR2 is YNFKEQ. CDR3 sequence: CASSQDQDRVYGYTF. The CDR3 bases are TGTGCCAGCAGCCAAGATCAGGACAGGGTCTATGGCTACACCTTC.

The chain links TRBV18 to TRBJ2-3; 9 bases are a match to TRBD1. Trimming took 4 bases from V and 4 from J; bases not matched to a gene: 6. The germline CDR1 and CDR2 sequences are KGHSH and LQKENI. This CDR3 has 15 amino acids. CDR3 residues: CASSRDREGSDTQYF. CDR3 nucleotide sequence: TGTGCCAGCTCACGGGACAGGGAGGGTTCAGATACGCAGTATTTT. Looking up the rest from reference TRBV18 and TRBJ2-3 gives the full variable domain: NAGVMQNPRHLVRRRGQEARLRCSPMKGHSHVYWYRQLPEEGLKFMVYLQKENIIDESGMPKERFSAEFPKEGPSILRIQQVVRGDSAAYFCASSRDREGSDTQYFGPGTRLTVL.

The chain uses TRBV7-8 and TRBJ1-5; the D gene is possibly TRBD1 (6 bases). Germline CDR1 and CDR2: SGHVS and FQNEAQ. V was trimmed by 4 bases and J by 0 bases, leaving 13 bases between them. CDR3 length: 16 residues. The CDR3 DNA follows: TGTGCCAGCAGCTCGGGACAACCTTATAGCAATCAGCCCCAGCATTTT. Translating it yields CASSSGQPYSNQPQHF.

This chain uses TRBV9 with TRBJ1-1, with no clear D. Deletions cut 0 bases from V and 3 bases from J, with 12 bases between. CDR1 SGDLS and CDR2 YYNGEE come from the germline V gene. This CDR3 is 15 amino acids long. The CDR3 region is CASSVAPRTDTEAFF. The CDR3 nucleotides read TGTGCCAGCAGCGTAGCCCCCAGAACAGACACTGAAGCTTTCTTT.

CDR3 residues: CASSLAPMTVSNQPQHF. The CDR3 bases are TGTGCCAGCAGCTTAGCGCCAATGACAGTGAGCAATCAGCCCCAGCATTTT. This chain uses TRBV7-2 with TRBJ1-5; a weak D match, TRBD1 (5 bases). CDR1 SGHTA and CDR2 FQGNSA come from the germline V gene. V lost 0 bases to trimming and J lost 1 base, with 13 bases between them. The CDR3 sequence is 17 residues long.

Written as DNA, the CDR3 is TGTGCCAGCAGTTACTCCAGGGGAAGCAATCAGCCCCAGCATTTT. This encodes CASSYSRGSNQPQHF. The chain has TRBV6-5 and TRBJ1-5, with D possibly being TRBD1 (6 bases). This CDR3 comprises 15 residues. The V end lost 0 bases, the J end lost 1 base, and 7 bases lay between the germline ends. Germline assignment: CDR1 MNHEY and CDR2 SVGAGI.

There are a few counts of this clone. The genes are TRBV3-1 (or the pseudogene TRBV3-2) and TRBJ1-1; D uncertain. This CDR3 spans 13 amino acids. Germline-derived CDR1 and CDR2 are LGHDT and YNNKEL (reference sequence). V was cut by 0 bases and J by 5 bases, with 7 bases left in between. The DNA for the CDR3 is TGTGCCAGCAGCCAAGATAGCCCAACTGAAGCTTTCTTT. It codes for CASSQDSPTEAFF.

This chain uses TRBV10-1 with TRBJ1-5; 7 bases map to TRBD1. This CDR3 has 14 residues. The V and J ends lost 6 bases and 0 bases, in that order; junction bases with no gene match: 2. The V gene's germline CDR1 is WNHNN and CDR2 SYGVQD (reference sequence). The CDR3 loop reads CASSGTASNQPQHF. CDR3 coding DNA: TGCGCCAGCAGCGGGACAGCTAGCAATCAGCCCCAGCATTTT.

The V and J genes are TRBV5-5 and TRBJ1-1, with no clear D. CDR3 length: 14 residues. Germline V gene sequence: CDR1 SGHKS, CDR2 YYEKEE (reference sequence). The V end lost 3 bases, the J end lost 0 bases, and 9 bases lay between the germline ends. CDR3 amino acids: CASSWIDLNTEAFF. CDR3 DNA sequence: TGTGCCAGCAGCTGGATAGACTTGAACACTGAAGCTTTCTTT.

The gene calls are TRBV19 and TRBJ1-1, with D possibly matching TRBD1 (6 bases). The CDR3 has 13 amino acids. Germline CDR1 and CDR2: LNHDA and SQIVND (reference sequence). V was cut by 6 bases and J by 3 bases, with 11 bases left in between. The DNA of the CDR3 is TGTGCCAGTAGCCCCACAGGGTACACTGAAGCTTTCTTT. Amino acids: CASSPTGYTEAFF.

This rearrangement joins TRBV15 to TRBJ1-1, with no clear D. CDR1 and CDR2 from the germline V gene are LNHNV and YYDKDF (reference sequence). CDR3 size: 15 residues. Trimming stripped 10 bases from V and 1 base from J, with 19 bases between. The CDR3: CAIEADLSGNTEAFF. The CDR3, as DNA: TGTGCCATTGAGGCGGATCTTAGTGGGAACACTGAAGCTTTCTTT.